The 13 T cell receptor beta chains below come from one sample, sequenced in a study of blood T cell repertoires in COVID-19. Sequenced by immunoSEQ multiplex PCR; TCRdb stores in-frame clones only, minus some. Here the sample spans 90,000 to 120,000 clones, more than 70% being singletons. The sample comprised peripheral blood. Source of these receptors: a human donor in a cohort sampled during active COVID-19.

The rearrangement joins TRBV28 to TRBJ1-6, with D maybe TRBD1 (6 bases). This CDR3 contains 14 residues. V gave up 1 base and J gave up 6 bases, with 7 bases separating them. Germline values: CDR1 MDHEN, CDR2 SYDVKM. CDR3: CASSLYRANSPLHF. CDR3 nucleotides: TGTGCCAGCAGTTTATACAGGGCTAATTCACCCCTCCACTTT.

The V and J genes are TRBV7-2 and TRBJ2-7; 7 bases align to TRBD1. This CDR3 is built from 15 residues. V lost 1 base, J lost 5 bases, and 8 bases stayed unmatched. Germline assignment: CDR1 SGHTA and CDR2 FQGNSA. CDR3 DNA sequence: TGTGCCAGCAGCTTAGTTCAGACAGGGTGGCACGAGCAGTACTTC. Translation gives CASSLVQTGWHEQYF.

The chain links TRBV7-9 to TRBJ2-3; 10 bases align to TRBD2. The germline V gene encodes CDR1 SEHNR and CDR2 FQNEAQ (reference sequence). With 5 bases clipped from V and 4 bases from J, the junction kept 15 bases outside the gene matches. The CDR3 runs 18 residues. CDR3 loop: CASSPDWTSGDLADTQYF. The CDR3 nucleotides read TGTGCCAGCAGCCCAGATTGGACTAGCGGTGACTTGGCAGATACGCAGTATTTT.

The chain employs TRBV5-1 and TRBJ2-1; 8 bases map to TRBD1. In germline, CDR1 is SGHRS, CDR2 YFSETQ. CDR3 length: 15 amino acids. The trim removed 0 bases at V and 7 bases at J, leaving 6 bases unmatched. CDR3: CASSLAGQGANEQFF. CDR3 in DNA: TGCGCCAGCAGCTTGGCCGGGCAGGGGGCTAATGAGCAGTTCTTC.

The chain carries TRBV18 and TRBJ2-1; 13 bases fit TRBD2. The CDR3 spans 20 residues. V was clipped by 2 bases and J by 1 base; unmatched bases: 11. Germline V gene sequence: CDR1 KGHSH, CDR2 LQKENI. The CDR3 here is CASSPGPGLGLAGSYNEQFF. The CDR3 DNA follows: TGTGCCAGCTCACCAGGTCCAGGTTTGGGACTAGCGGGGTCCTACAATGAGCAGTTCTTC. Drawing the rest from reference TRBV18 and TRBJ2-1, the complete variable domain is NAGVMQNPRHLVRRRGQEARLRCSPMKGHSHVYWYRQLPEEGLKFMVYLQKENIIDESGMPKERFSAEFPKEGPSILRIQQVVRGDSAAYFCASSPGPGLGLAGSYNEQFFGPGTRLTVL.

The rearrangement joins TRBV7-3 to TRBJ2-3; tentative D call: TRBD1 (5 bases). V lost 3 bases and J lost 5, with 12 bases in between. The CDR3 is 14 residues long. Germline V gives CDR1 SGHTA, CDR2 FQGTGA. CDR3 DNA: TGTGCCAGCAGCTTGGAAGGGGTTGGAGATACGCAGTATTTT. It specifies CASSLEGVGDTQYF.

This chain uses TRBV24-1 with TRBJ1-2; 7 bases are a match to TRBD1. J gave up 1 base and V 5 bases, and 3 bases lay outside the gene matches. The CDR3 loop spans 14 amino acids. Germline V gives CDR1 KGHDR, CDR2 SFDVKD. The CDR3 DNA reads TGTGCCACCAGTGGACAGGGTCATAACTATGGCTACACCTTC. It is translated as CATSGQGHNYGYTF.

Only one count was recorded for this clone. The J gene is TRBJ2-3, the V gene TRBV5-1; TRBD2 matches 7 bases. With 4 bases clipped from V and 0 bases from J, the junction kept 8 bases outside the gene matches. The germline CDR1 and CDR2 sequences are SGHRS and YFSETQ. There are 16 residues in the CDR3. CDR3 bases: TGCGCCAGCAGCCTTGGTGGGACTACCAGCACAGATACGCAGTATTTT. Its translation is CASSLGGTTSTDTQYF.

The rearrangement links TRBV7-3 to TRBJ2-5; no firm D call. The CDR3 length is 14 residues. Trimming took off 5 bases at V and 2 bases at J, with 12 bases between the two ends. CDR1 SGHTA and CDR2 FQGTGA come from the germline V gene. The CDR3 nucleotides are TGTGCCAGCAGCCAACTTGGGCTACAAGAGACCCAGTACTTC. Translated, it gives CASSQLGLQETQYF.

In nucleotides, the CDR3 is TGTGCCAGCAGTTACGATAGCGGGGGGTCCTACGAGCAGTACGTC. It yields the protein CASSYDSGGSYEQYV. The rearrangement links TRBV6-2 or TRBV6-3 to TRBJ2-7, with 10 bases matching TRBD2. The CDR3 extends over 15 amino acids. Germline V lookup: CDR1 MNHEY, CDR2 SVGEGT. Unmatched junction bases numbered 2, after V lost 2 bases and J lost 1 base.

The CDR3 DNA sequence: TGTGCCAGCAGTGAAGCAAAGGGGCGTAATTCACCCCTCCACTTT. It encodes CASSEAKGRNSPLHF. The chain employs TRBV6-1 and TRBJ1-6, with D maybe TRBD1 (5 bases). Trimming cost V 0 bases and J 6 bases, with 9 bases left between them. From germline, CDR1 is MNHNS and CDR2 SASEGT. This CDR3 contains 15 residues.

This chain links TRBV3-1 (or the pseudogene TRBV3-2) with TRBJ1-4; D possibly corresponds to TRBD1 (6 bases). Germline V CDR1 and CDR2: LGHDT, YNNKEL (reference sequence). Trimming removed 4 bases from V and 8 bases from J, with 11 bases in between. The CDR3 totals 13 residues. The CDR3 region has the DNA TGTGCCAGCAGCCCCGGGGGGCAAGAAAAACTGTTTTTT. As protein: CASSPGGQEKLFF.

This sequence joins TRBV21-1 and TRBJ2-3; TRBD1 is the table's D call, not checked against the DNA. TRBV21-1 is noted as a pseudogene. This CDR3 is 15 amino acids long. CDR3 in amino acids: CATTDRGASTDTQYF. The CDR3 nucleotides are TGTGCCACTACCGACAGGGGGGCTTCCACAGATACGCAGTATTTT.